The text below deals with one T cell receptor beta chain. Its specificity is unknown. It was with a sample-barcoded 5' primer and a J-beta primer mix that a second PCR of roughly 6 to 11 cycles was run. MiXCR was run by TCRdb on the 5' RACE reads, yielding one entry per CDR3 protein. This sample has about 1 million distinct CDR3 sequences, with around 43% found just once. V gave up 4 bases and J gave up 3 bases, with 12 bases separating them. The CDR3 has 14 amino acids. The data were obtained in a study of blood T cells in healthy people across ages. Study outcomes and limitations: Donors of long life had a larger count of naive CD4+ cells and greater diversity than aged donors.

Per-sample yields of isolated PBMCs were at least 6 million. The receptor comes from a woman aged 55-69 years in good health. The chain has TRBV12-3 or TRBV12-4 and TRBJ1-1; no firm D call. Sequencing was performed on blood. CDR3 in amino acids: CASSSTRSDTEAFF. CDR3 sequence (DNA): TGTGCCAGCAGTTCCACCCGTAGCGACACTGAAGCTTTCTTT.